This TCR beta chain was identified during a study of technical replicates of blood from a few donors. The repertoire was sequenced with immunoSEQ multiplex PCR; TCRdb's copy has only in-frame clones and lacks some. This table has under 85,000 clones, approximately 93% appearing once. This CDR3 has 17 residues. Germline assignment: CDR1 PRHDT and CDR2 FYEKMQ (reference sequence). The V segment lost 6 bases and the J segment 5 bases; nucleotides outside the gene matches: 10. This sequence originates from a human donor in good health. Sequencing was done on a sample of T cells isolated from PBMCs. This chain links TRBV13 with TRBJ1-4, with 12 bases identical to TRBD1. The CDR3 sequence: CASSTGTGGFGNEKLFF. CDR3 nucleotides: TGTGCCAGCAGTACCGGGACAGGGGGCTTCGGGAATGAAAAACTGTTTTTT.